These 21 T cell receptor beta chains were sequenced from one sample in a study of CD8+ T cells in alopecia areata. As for treatment: oral pan-JAK inhibitor, 5-10 mg twice daily. Extraction of RNA preceded its reverse transcription into cDNA, which served as the sequencing template. The protocol was immunoSEQ multiplex PCR, while the TCRdb copy is restricted to in-frame clones and leaves out a portion. The data contain about 140,000 clones, roughly 82% of them singletons. The sequenced sample was CD8+ T cells sorted from blood, obtained at week 4, from a patient treated with tofacitinib. These receptors originate from a human donor with alopecia areata.

The V call is TRBV29-1, the J call TRBJ1-1, with a tentative D call TRBD1 (6 bases). With 5 bases removed from V and 5 bases from J, the gap between germline ends came to 12 bases. The CDR3 is 12 residues long. In germline, CDR1 is SQVTM, CDR2 ANQGSEA. The CDR3, as DNA: TGCAGCGTTACGGCAGGGGAAACTGAAGCTTTCTTT. Protein: CSVTAGETEAFF.

The chain has TRBV2 and TRBJ1-1; TRBD1 agrees at 7 bases. Germline-derived CDR1 and CDR2 are SNHLY and FYNNEI. The CDR3 totals 15 residues. V shed 6 bases, J shed 1 base, and the junction held 8 bases outside the gene matches. The CDR3 here is CASREPQGRNTEAFF. For the CDR3, the DNA is TGTGCCAGCAGGGAACCACAGGGGCGGAACACTGAAGCTTTCTTT. The full variable domain, with the rest looked up from reference TRBV2 and TRBJ1-1, is EPEVTQTPSHQVTQMGQEVILRCVPISNHLYFYWYRQILGQKVEFLVSFYNNEISEKSEIFDDQFSVERPDGSNFTLKIRSTKLEDSAMYFCASREPQGRNTEAFFGQGTRLTVV.

This clone was detected once. The rearrangement links TRBV4-1 to TRBJ2-7; maybe TRBD1 (6 bases). The CDR3 length is 15 residues. The V end was cut by 1 base, the J end by 0 bases, with 10 bases between. Germline CDR1 reads MGHRA; CDR2 reads YSYEKL. The CDR3 DNA sequence: TGCGCCAGCAGCCAAGCGACAGGCCACTCCTACGAGCAGTACTTC. Amino acid sequence: CASSQATGHSYEQYF.

The V gene is TRBV7-9, the J gene TRBJ2-7; TRBD1 aligns across 12 bases. CDR1 is SEHNR, CDR2 FQNEAQ, per germline (reference sequence). V dropped 1 base and J dropped 6; count of bases not matched to a gene: 4. The CDR3 has 15 residues. The CDR3 loop reads CASSLVGTGGREQYF. DNA for the CDR3: TGTGCCAGCAGCTTAGTCGGGACAGGGGGCCGCGAGCAGTACTTC. Full variable domain (remainder filled in from reference TRBV7-9 and TRBJ2-7): DTGVSQNPRHKITKRGQNVTFRCDPISEHNRLYWYRQTLGQGPEFLTYFQNEAQLEKSRLLSDRFSAERPKGSFSTLEIQRTEQGDSAMYLCASSLVGTGGREQYFGPGTRLTVT.

The chain is built from TRBV29-1 and TRBJ2-3; D might be TRBD1 or TRBD2, each matching 5 bases. Between the trimmed V and J ends, which lost 0 bases and 4 bases, there was a span of 17 bases. This CDR3 contains 16 residues. Looked up from germline, CDR1 is SQVTM and CDR2 is ANQGSEA. The CDR3 sequence: CSVEDGGRDVADTQYF. CDR3 sequence (DNA): TGCAGCGTTGAAGATGGCGGCAGGGACGTGGCAGATACGCAGTATTTT.

The rearrangement joins TRBV18 to TRBJ2-4, with 11 bases matching TRBD2. The CDR3 runs 18 residues. The trim removed 2 bases at V and 0 bases at J, leaving 6 bases unmatched. CDR1 is KGHSH, CDR2 LQKENI, per germline. The CDR3 nucleotides read TGTGCCAGCTCACCATGGACGACTAGCGGGAAAGCCAAAAACATTCAGTACTTC. Translation: CASSPWTTSGKAKNIQYF. The full variable domain, with the rest looked up from reference TRBV18 and TRBJ2-4, is NAGVMQNPRHLVRRRGQEARLRCSPMKGHSHVYWYRQLPEEGLKFMVYLQKENIIDESGMPKERFSAEFPKEGPSILRIQQVVRGDSAAYFCASSPWTTSGKAKNIQYFGAGTRLSVL.

Remarks on this clone: At one of its ends the junction is not consistent with the germline gene, which may arise from a read error. The rearrangement links TRBV27 to TRBJ2-7, with D perhaps matching TRBD2 (5 bases). The CDR3 loop spans 14 amino acids. Germline CDR1 and CDR2: MNHEY and SMNVEV (reference sequence). For the CDR3, the DNA is TGTGCCAGCAGTTTAACGGGGAACGCCGCCGAGGCGATCTTC. It yields the protein CASSLTGNAAEAIF.

The rearrangement joins TRBV4-3 to TRBJ2-3; TRBD2 is a possible D gene (5 bases). V dropped 0 bases and J dropped 2 bases, with 9 bases sitting between them. CDR1 LGHNA and CDR2 YSLEER come from the germline V gene. This CDR3 contains 15 residues. The CDR3 protein is CASSQDRGNTDTQYF. The CDR3 DNA reads TGCGCCAGCAGCCAAGATCGGGGAAACACAGATACGCAGTATTTT.

This clone was seen ten or more times. The V call is TRBV19, the J call TRBJ2-2, with 8 bases aligning to TRBD2. Trimming at V came to 9 bases and at J to 3 bases, leaving 12 bases not matched to a gene. The CDR3 runs 16 residues. Germline CDR1 and CDR2: LNHDA and SQIVND (reference sequence). The CDR3 region has the DNA TGTGCCAGCCTAGGGCCGGGACTAGGGTACACCGGGGAGCTGTTTTTT. As protein: CASLGPGLGYTGELFF.

V usage is TRBV7-9 and J usage is TRBJ1-2, with D uncertain. Germline lookup yields CDR1 SEHNR and CDR2 FQNEAQ (reference sequence). This CDR3 comprises 14 residues. V shed 1 base and J shed 2 bases, with 8 bases lying between them. The CDR3 nucleotides are TGTGCCAGCAGCTTAGGCACAACGAACTATGGCTACACCTTC. It translates to CASSLGTTNYGYTF. Filled out from reference TRBV7-9 and TRBJ1-2, the complete variable domain reads DTGVSQNPRHKITKRGQNVTFRCDPISEHNRLYWYRQTLGQGPEFLTYFQNEAQLEKSRLLSDRFSAERPKGSFSTLEIQRTEQGDSAMYLCASSLGTTNYGYTFGSGTRLTVV.

This sequence joins TRBV29-1 and TRBJ1-2; TRBD1 agrees at 8 bases. The CDR3 totals 15 residues. Germline values: CDR1 SQVTM, CDR2 ANQGSEA. Trimming cost V 3 bases and J 5 bases; bases outside gene matches: 11. The chain's CDR3 is CSVDAPDRVGYGYTF. DNA of the CDR3: TGCAGCGTTGATGCCCCGGACAGGGTGGGGTATGGCTACACCTTC.

The V gene is TRBV27, the J gene TRBJ1-1, with D unresolved. V was shortened by 6 bases and J by 0 bases, with 11 bases between the two germline ends. The CDR3 extends over 14 amino acids. Germline values: CDR1 MNHEY, CDR2 SMNVEV (reference sequence). The chain's CDR3 is CASRISDMNTEAFF. The CDR3 DNA is TGTGCCAGCAGGATCAGTGACATGAACACTGAAGCTTTCTTT.

The chain is built from TRBV29-1 and TRBJ2-5; 10 bases are a match to TRBD2. CDR1 and CDR2 (germline): SQVTM, ANQGSEA. V lost 6 bases, J lost 2 bases, and 3 bases stayed unmatched. CDR3 length: 13 residues. The CDR3 sequence is CSVRAGGQETQYF. CDR3 coding DNA: TGCAGCGTACGAGCGGGGGGGCAAGAGACCCAGTACTTC.

V gene TRBV4-1 combines with J gene TRBJ2-5, with 10 bases lining up with TRBD1. CDR3 length: 14 amino acids. The V gene end was trimmed by 4 bases and the J gene end by 2 bases; junction bases not matched to a gene: 1. Germline V gene sequence: CDR1 MGHRA, CDR2 YSYEKL. The CDR3 nucleotides read TGCGCCAGCAGCCCGGGACAGGGGCAAGAGACCCAGTACTTC. This codes for CASSPGQGQETQYF.

Note on this clone: Other DNA sequences in the same sample also yield this CDR3. The chain carries TRBV7-9 and TRBJ2-7; D is ambiguous. Deletions cut 5 bases from V and 3 bases from J, with 5 bases between. From germline, CDR1 is SEHNR and CDR2 FQNEAQ (reference sequence). The CDR3 is 11 amino acids. CDR3 sequence reads: CASSPIYEQYF. CDR3 DNA sequence: TGTGCCAGCAGCCCAATCTACGAGCAGTACTTC.

The rearrangement links TRBV7-9 to TRBJ2-5; D unresolved. The CDR3 loop spans 12 amino acids. Germline CDR1 reads SEHNR; CDR2 reads FQNEAQ (reference sequence). V shed 0 bases and J shed 5 bases, with 4 bases lying between them. The CDR3 DNA reads TGTGCCAGCAGCTTAGCTTGGGAGACCCAGTACTTC. Amino acids: CASSLAWETQYF.

With regard to this clone: The junction shows a germline mismatch at one end, possibly a read error. The gene calls are TRBV20-1 and TRBJ2-5; 8 bases agree with TRBD1. The CDR3 consists of 11 residues. Germline V CDR1 and CDR2: DFQATT, SNEGSKA (reference sequence). The CDR3 loop reads CSALPGQGENF. The CDR3 nucleotides read TGCAGTGCCCTCCCCGGACAGGGCGAGAACTTC.

The chain couples TRBV10-2 to TRBJ2-7, with D unclear. Looked up from germline, CDR1 is WSHSY and CDR2 is SAAADI. The CDR3 runs 12 residues. Trimming shortened V by 4 bases and J by 4 bases, and 8 bases separated the two germline ends. The DNA for the CDR3 is TGCGCCAGCAGTGGAGGCACTTACGAGCAGTACTTC. It is translated as CASSGGTYEQYF.

This rearrangement joins TRBV29-1 to TRBJ2-2, with D possibly matching TRBD2 (6 bases). Germline assignment: CDR1 SQVTM and CDR2 ANQGSEA. V shed 4 bases and J shed 0 bases, with 12 bases lying between them. This CDR3 region has 15 residues. CDR3 in amino acids: CSVAEGQSNTGELFF. The CDR3 DNA follows: TGCAGCGTTGCGGAGGGTCAGTCGAACACCGGGGAGCTGTTTTTT.

This chain joins TRBV4-1 and TRBJ2-7; D is possibly TRBD2 (5 bases). Germline values: CDR1 MGHRA, CDR2 YSYEKL. The CDR3 runs 16 residues. V dropped 0 bases and J dropped 0 bases, with 12 bases sitting between them. In nucleotides, the CDR3 is TGCGCCAGCAGCCAAGAGGTGAGGAGGTCCTCCTACGAGCAGTACTTC. Its protein product is CASSQEVRRSSYEQYF.

The chain has TRBV4-3 and TRBJ1-2; 12 positions match TRBD1. CDR3 length equals 15 residues. From germline, CDR1 is LGHNA and CDR2 YSLEER. V lost 4 bases, J lost 8 bases, and 8 bases stayed unmatched. The CDR3 loop reads CASSPSGTGGRGYTF. CDR3 sequence (DNA): TGCGCCAGCAGCCCATCGGGGACAGGGGGCCGGGGCTACACCTTC.